This TCR beta chain was found in a study of regulatory T cells in long-lasting Graves disease (dated by TCRdb to 2020 to 2023). Study-level background: Newly diagnosed Graves' disease patients had taken antithyroid drugs for less than 3 months. A total of approximately 35 samples underwent TCR sequencing: roughly 13 from persistent and roughly 20 from newly diagnosed Graves' disease patients. Patients with persistent Graves' disease were compared with patients with newly diagnosed Graves' disease using TCR sequencing and RNA sequencing of peripheral blood. The study was registered as a clinical trial and conducted in China. The paper as a whole reports these results and caveats: As a limitation, the authors acknowledged that the small sample size may reduce accuracy. Peripheral blood alone was examined, since thyroid tissue, which constituted the primary lesion, could not be accessed. TRBV28, TRBJ1-2 and TRBJ2-5 were preferentially used in persistent disease, while TRBV20-1 and TRBJ2-1 were favored in newly diagnosed disease. Persistent patients shared more public clonotypes among themselves (around 2,500) than newly diagnosed patients did (approximately 970). Sequencing and analysis were limited to the TCR beta chain. Lower TCR Shannon entropy and fewer highly expanded clones were observed in persistent Graves' disease patients than in newly diagnosed patients, which suggested clonal expansion.

Libraries were constructed by multiplex PCR. TCRdb lists the instrument as Illumina HiSeq 4000. iRepertoire HTBI primers and Arm-PCR amplification of CDR3 regions were used to construct TCR beta libraries. Before sequencing, the PCR products went through gel purification. The authors processed their data as follows. A total of some 65 TRBV and under 15 TRBJ segments were identified across samples and were used for gene usage analysis of CDR3 amino acid clonotypes. COPE and FqMerger were used to merge the filtered high-quality paired reads into contigs. Contigs were aligned with BLAST to IMGT TRBV, TRBD and TRBJ reference genes, and CDR3 was defined per IMGT. Clonotypes above 0.1% frequency were classified as highly expanded clones. Shannon entropy was used to measure repertoire diversity, and the Gini coefficient was used to measure V-J evenness. A clonotype found in more than one individual was treated as public. TCRdb handled the public reads itself, with Q25 trimming in fastp and clone calling in MiXCR, and kept productive beta chains. Identical CDR3 protein sequences are pooled into one entry, listed with their most common genes and DNA. The V and J calls here are based on TCRdb, not the publication. This sample gives about 380,000 distinct CDR3 sequences in total; roughly 15% of them show up just once. About a fifth of the sample is taken by the ten largest.

The CDR3 goes from the cysteine to the phenylalanine over 13 residues. Here the CDR3 DNA is all that survives: 39 bases in frame from base 1. V is pared back by 2 bases and J by 5 bases, with 10 bases lying between the germline termini. CDR1 is given as SGHKS and CDR2 as YYEKEE, both from the germline V gene (reference sequence). The label giving this sample's time point can be read as: newly diagnosed GD, antithyroid drugs for less than 3 months. For both TCR sequencing and RNA sequencing, RNA was extracted from PBMCs in TRIzol. The diagnosis of Graves' disease was made according to American Thyroid Association guidelines. Patients were recruited from an endocrinology department in Xi'an, China. Each patient gave 8.5 to 9.5 milliliters of peripheral blood, collected in an EDTA anticoagulant tube. Ficoll Paque Plus density gradient separation was used to isolate PBMCs, and no additional T cell sorting was done. An Agilent 2100 Bioanalyzer and agarose gel were used to check RNA quality, and a NanoDrop 2000 was used to measure RNA concentration.

This clonotype was detected ten times or more. Its antigen is currently not known. Within one base of it there is no much larger clone, and no base qualities were kept. Here the sequenced sample was peripheral blood mononuclear cells (PBMCs), taken at new diagnosis, from a patient treated with antithyroid drugs. The receptor comes from a female donor with Graves disease. The V and J segments used are TRBV5-5 and TRBJ1-1; a weak D assignment points to TRBD1 (5 bases agree). The CDR3: CASSFWGYTEAFF. At the DNA level, the sequence is TGTGCCAGCAGCTTCTGGGGGTATACTGAAGCTTTCTTT.